The present TCR beta chain was sequenced within a study of blood T cells in healthy people across ages. A second PCR of roughly 6 to 12 cycles used a sample-barcoded 5' primer and a J-beta primer mix. Every molecule of cDNA carried a tag from a template-switch adaptor with 12 random nucleotides. TCRdb re-derived calls from the 5' RACE reads in MiXCR, one entry per CDR3 protein. The table lists under 1,100,000 distinct CDR3 sequences, under 30% of them singletons. Every donor contributed about 10 milliliters of peripheral blood by blood draw. In the case of this clonotype: Antigen: not known.

Study observations and caveats: Naive CD4+ cells and diversity were both higher in long-lived donors than in aged donors.

Per germline, CDR1 DFQATT and CDR2 SNEGSKA (reference sequence). The length of the CDR3 is 17 residues. The sample was also linked to a second study, of T cells of mothers and their children.

Specimen: blood. This chain links TRBV20-1 with TRBJ2-5, with 10 bases aligning to TRBD1. The J call may be faulty, since TRBJ2-1 better matches the DNA end. The source of this sequence is a girl aged 2-10 years in good health. This CDR3 reads CSARVFPLRTGGNEQFF. The CDR3 nucleotides read TGCAGTGCTAGAGTTTTCCCTCTGAGGACAGGGGGCAATGAGCAGTTCTTC.